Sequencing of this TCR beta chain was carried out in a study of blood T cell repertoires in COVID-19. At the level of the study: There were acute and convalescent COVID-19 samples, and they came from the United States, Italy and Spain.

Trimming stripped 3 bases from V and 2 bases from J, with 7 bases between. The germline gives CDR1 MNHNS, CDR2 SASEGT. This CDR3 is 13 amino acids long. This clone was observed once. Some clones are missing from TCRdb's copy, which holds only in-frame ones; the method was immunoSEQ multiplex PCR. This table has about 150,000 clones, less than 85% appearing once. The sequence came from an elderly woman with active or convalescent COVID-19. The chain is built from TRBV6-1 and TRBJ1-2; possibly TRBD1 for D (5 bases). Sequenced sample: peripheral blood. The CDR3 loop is CASSEAGNYGYTF. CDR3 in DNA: TGTGCCAGCAGTGAGGCAGGGAACTATGGCTACACCTTC.